This T cell receptor (beta chain) was recorded in a study of cytomegalovirus exposure and HLA in healthy donors (dated by TCRdb to about 2017). Concerning the study at large: According to an earlier analysis of several hundred of the donors, 150 million to 200 million T cells yielded 95 million to 140 million unique TCR beta sequences and about 300 Gb of sequence data. An early release that covered fewer than 750 HLA-typed donors contained approximately 300 gigabases of sequencing data and around 85 million unique TCR sequences. Of the 300 to 500 genotyped donors, over 80% were placed in the genetic ancestry cluster associated with self-reported Caucasian donors. The aim of the study was to test whether cataloging public T cell receptors could identify signatures of past pathogen exposure. The study profiled the T cell repertoires of 666 subjects by immunosequencing and related them to cytomegalovirus serostatus. In addition to the first cohort of approximately 650 subjects, a separate validation cohort of around 110 different subjects was used. To predict cytomegalovirus infection status, the study combined high-throughput TCR immunosequencing, statistical association of individual TCRs with disease status, and machine learning. A later analysis re-examined previously published TCR beta repertoires from just over 650 donors and added high-resolution HLA genotyping to investigate patterns of TCR occurrence. Rather than using new phenotypic data, the later analysis identified candidate immune exposures from TCR beta sequences and from how often those sequences occurred across donors. In an earlier analysis of about 590 of the donors, high-throughput TCR beta sequencing was used to judge whether each TCR beta V gene segment behaved as functional or pseudogenic. Donor age, sex, ethnicity and CMV serostatus were compiled together with the repertoire data. In a later genetic analysis, genome-wide SNP genotypes for about 65% of the 666 donors were used, and that subset was treated as a discovery cohort. Every discovery cohort repertoire had been produced on one sequencing platform. HLA typing included class I and class II loci at four-digit resolution. Typing coverage varied by locus: roughly 629-630 donors for A, B, C, DRB1 and DQB1; around 560 for DQA1; around 570 for DPA1; roughly 450 for DPB1. Roughly five DR-DQ haplotypes were handled as single units for association and clustering because linkage in the cohort was strong. Across under 500 genotyped donors of the cohort, an average of roughly 230,000 unique TCR beta nucleotide sequences per donor were sequenced, and approximately 19% of those sequences were non-productive.

Libraries came from the immunoSEQ multiplex PCR assay. The multiplex PCR relied on a mix of 60 forward primers for TCR Vbeta segments and 13 reverse primers for TCR Jbeta segments. Amplification of the CDR3 region of rearranged TCR beta genes was performed with a multiplex PCR assay on genomic DNA. The amplified TCR beta libraries were sequenced on the Illumina HiSeq System as 87-base-pair reads. Processing in the source paper ran as follows. Across the 600 to 700 repertoires, a later analysis counted 80 million or so unique TCR beta chains, some 11 million of which were shared by at least two donors. Raw reads were error-corrected and collapsed into unique sequences with a nearest-neighbor algorithm that merged closely related sequences to remove PCR and sequencing errors. Alignment of CDR3 sequences to IMGT reference sequences was used to assign V, D and J gene segments. For a sequence to be retained, a match of at least six nucleotides to both a V gene segment and a J gene segment was required. A rearrangement counted as productive if the CDR3 had no stop codons and remained in frame with V and J, and every other rearrangement counted as non-productive. CDR3 was defined by IMGT convention, running from the second conserved V-encoded cysteine to the conserved J-encoded phenylalanine. Sequences without an unambiguous match to a single V gene segment were excluded from the earlier analysis of 450 to 750 of the donors. An earlier analysis of a few hundred of the donors called V segments functional above 56.7% productive rearrangements and segregating when the between-donor standard deviation exceeded 5%. A statistical classification framework was built to diagnose cytomegalovirus status from the catalog of TCR beta chain sequences. A later analysis assigned V and J genes by comparing TCR nucleotide sequences with IMGT/GENE-DB human TR gene sequences. In a later analysis, CDR3 sequences and most-parsimonious VDJ recombination scenarios were assigned using the TCRdist pipeline. A later analysis defined each TCR beta chain by its CDR3 amino acid sequence plus V-gene family, and excluded reads lacking a unique V-gene family. As a way to deal with suspected cross-contamination and a sequencing artifact, a later analysis dropped nearly 600 nucleotide sequences that were highly shared and had low generation probability. In a later analysis, a clonal expansion index for each public chain was calculated from normalized within-repertoire ranks of inferred template counts. A later analysis computed generation probabilities with a VDJ recombination model fitted to out-of-frame rearrangements, and checked the results against IGoR. In a later analysis, TCR-TCR, TCR-HLA and TCR-CMV co-occurrence was scored with hypergeometric tests, and a repertoire-size bias correction was applied to TCR pairs. To estimate false discovery rates, a later analysis permuted the HLA or CMV assignments 20 times. In a later analysis, co-occurring TCRs were grouped using DBSCAN, and TCRdist sequence similarity was added for clustering within HLA-allele-positive subsets. Repertoires with fewer than 30,000 or more than 120,000 public chains, plus five repertoires with anomalous nucleotide sharing, were excluded from co-occurrence clustering. TCRdb obtained this table from immuneACCESS and retained in-frame rearrangements with V and J assigned. These tables miss some clones; where compared with another copy, unresolved V genes account for less than half of the shortfall, and the remainder is unexplained. V and J calls plus clone size are reproduced from that table; the DNA served to infer D and trimming. In all, the sample holds approximately 50,000 clones, and around 80% of those were seen once. Of the sample, 7.5% to 8.5% is held by the ten largest clones.

Overall study results and their limits: The study gave a list of some 150 TCR beta chains associated with cytomegalovirus. Presence/absence analyses assumed roughly uniform sequencing depth across donors, an assumption that may not hold. Correlated functional status among segregating V segments might be attributable to linkage disequilibrium, but an unknown experimental factor could not be ruled out. A later analysis found that most CMV-associated TCR beta chains appeared HLA-restricted, with HLA associations seemingly driven largely by CMV exposure. V-gene and J-gene trimming of TCR beta chains was associated with a missense DCLRE1C variant in a later genetic analysis, and the association was replicated in an independent cohort. Compared with the 666-donor mean, donors in an Asian-associated ancestry cluster had fewer N-insertions in productive TCRs, according to a later genetic analysis. In vitro tests confirmed that a few of the cytomegalovirus-associated TCR beta chains recognize cytomegalovirus antigens. A cluster of highly shared sequence variants was judged likely to be a technical artifact of the sequencing pipeline. The cohort was sequenced for TCR beta chains only, and without alpha or paired-chain data the features that could be detected were limited. At a false discovery rate of 0.05, a later analysis linked 16,951 TCR beta sequences to specific HLA alleles. The earlier analysis of a few hundred of the donors excluded some 15 rarely observed V segments, including chromosome 9 orphons, because counts were too low. Immune exposure information for the cohort was limited to CMV serostatus. Most TCR sequences were seen in very few donors, while some public TCRs were found in many individuals. Assigning TCR associations to individual alleles was difficult when HLA alleles, especially DR and DQ, strongly co-occurred. According to a later analysis, parvovirus B19, influenza, CMV and Epstein-Barr virus appeared linked to several top co-occurrence clusters. In a later analysis, HLA-associated TCR beta chains showed more clonal expansion and lower generation probabilities than non-associated chains that were equally common. Because the 87-base-pair reads could not distinguish some IMGT-functional V segments, including TRBV6-2 and TRBV6-3, those segments were excluded. Because HLA typing was unavailable for some donors at each locus, only the typed subset was used in association tests. A further reported finding was that TCR beta sequences accurately predicted the HLA-A and HLA-B alleles for most subjects in the first cohort. An earlier analysis of approximately 530 of the donors showed that most TCR beta V segments appeared in productive rearrangements either about 87% or about 30% of the time, which broadly matched IMGT annotations. The authors suggested that the approach could potentially be generalized to other disease states and immunological phenotypes. In a later analysis, TCR association rates were found to vary across HLA loci, with the most associated TCRs seen for DRB1 alleles and the fewest for HLA-C alleles. The classifier was reported to diagnose cytomegalovirus status with high specificity and sensitivity in both the original cohort and the validation cohort.

The cohort comprised more than 550 healthy bone marrow donors. Cohort members were all nominally healthy when sampled, although unrecorded immune exposures were likely present. The donor tested CMV seropositive, placing the donor among the approximately 290 seropositive members of the cohort. A peripheral blood sample was provided by each donor, and peripheral blood mononuclear cells were used for TCR beta sequencing. The Qiagen DNeasy Blood Extraction Kit was used to extract genomic DNA from the blood cell samples. The CDR3 goes from the cysteine to the phenylalanine over 12 residues. This entry keeps only the CDR3 DNA: 36 bases, framed from base 1. Relative to germline, V is 5 bases shorter and J is 11 bases shorter, with 15 bases between their ends. Based on the germline V gene, the CDR1 and CDR2 sequences are MNHNS and SASEGT. This clone came up a few times. No cognate antigen has been identified for it. No base-level quality is on record; no much larger clone is a single base apart.

The sample taken for sequencing was PBMCs. This chain is built from TRBV6-1 and TRBJ1-1; TRBD1 is a weak D gene call, 6 bases matching. The receptor comes from a man aged 25 to 45 in good health and CMV-seropositive. The CDR3 in this case is CASSPGWQGAFF. The nucleotide sequence reads TGTGCCAGCAGTCCCGGCTGGCAGGGGGCTTTCTTT.